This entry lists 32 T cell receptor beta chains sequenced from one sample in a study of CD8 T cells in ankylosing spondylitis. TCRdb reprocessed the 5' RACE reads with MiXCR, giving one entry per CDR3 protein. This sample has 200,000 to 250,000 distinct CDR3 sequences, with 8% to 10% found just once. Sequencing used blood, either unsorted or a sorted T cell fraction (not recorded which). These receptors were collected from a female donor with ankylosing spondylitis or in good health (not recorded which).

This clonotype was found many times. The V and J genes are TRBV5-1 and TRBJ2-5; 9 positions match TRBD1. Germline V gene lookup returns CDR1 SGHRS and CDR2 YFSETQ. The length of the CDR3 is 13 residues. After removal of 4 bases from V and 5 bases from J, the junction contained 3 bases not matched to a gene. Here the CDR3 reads CASSTGGAETQYF. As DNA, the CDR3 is TGCGCCAGCAGCACAGGGGGCGCGGAGACCCAGTACTTC.

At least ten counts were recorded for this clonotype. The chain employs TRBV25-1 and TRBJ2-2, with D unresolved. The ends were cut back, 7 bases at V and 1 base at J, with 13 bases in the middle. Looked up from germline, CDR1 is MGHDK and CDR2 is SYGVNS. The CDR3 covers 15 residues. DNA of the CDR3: TGTGCCAGCAAAGTGAATCTGGGGAACACCGGGGAGCTGTTTTTT. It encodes CASKVNLGNTGELFF.

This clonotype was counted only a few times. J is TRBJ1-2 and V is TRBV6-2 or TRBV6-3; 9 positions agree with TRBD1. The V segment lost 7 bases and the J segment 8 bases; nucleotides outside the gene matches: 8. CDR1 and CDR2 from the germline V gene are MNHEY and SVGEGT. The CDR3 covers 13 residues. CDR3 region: CASNLGTGNGYTF. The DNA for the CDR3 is TGTGCCAGCAACCTCGGGACAGGGAACGGCTACACCTTC.

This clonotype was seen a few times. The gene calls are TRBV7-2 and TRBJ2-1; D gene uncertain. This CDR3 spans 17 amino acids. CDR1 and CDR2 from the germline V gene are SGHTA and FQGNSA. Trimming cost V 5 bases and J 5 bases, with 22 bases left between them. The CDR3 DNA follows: TGTGCCAGCAGCCCCCTCCCCCTCGCCACCCGGAACAATGAGCAGTTCTTC. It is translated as CASSPLPLATRNNEQFF.

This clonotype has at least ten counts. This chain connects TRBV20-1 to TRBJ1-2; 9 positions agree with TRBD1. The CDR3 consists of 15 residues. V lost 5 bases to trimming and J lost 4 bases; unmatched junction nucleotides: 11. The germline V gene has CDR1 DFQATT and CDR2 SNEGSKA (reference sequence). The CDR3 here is CSALTTGQGLYGYTF. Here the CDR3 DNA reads TGCAGTGCTTTAACAACGGGACAGGGCCTCTATGGCTACACCTTC.

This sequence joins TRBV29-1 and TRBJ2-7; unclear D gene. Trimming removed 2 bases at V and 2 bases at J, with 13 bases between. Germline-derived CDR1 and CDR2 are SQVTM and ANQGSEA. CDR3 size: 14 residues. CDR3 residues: CSVERAGPPYEQYF. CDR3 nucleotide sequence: TGCAGCGTTGAAAGAGCAGGTCCCCCCTACGAGCAGTACTTC.

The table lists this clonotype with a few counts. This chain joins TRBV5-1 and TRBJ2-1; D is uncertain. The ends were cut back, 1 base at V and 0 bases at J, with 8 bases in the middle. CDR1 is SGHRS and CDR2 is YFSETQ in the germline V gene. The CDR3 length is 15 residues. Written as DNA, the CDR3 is TGCGCCAGCAGCTTGCCGGGCAGCTCCTACAATGAGCAGTTCTTC. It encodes CASSLPGSSYNEQFF.

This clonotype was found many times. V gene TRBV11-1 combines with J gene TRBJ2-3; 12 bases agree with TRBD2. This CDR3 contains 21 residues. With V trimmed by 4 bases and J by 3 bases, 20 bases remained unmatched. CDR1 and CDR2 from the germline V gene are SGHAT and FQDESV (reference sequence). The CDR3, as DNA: TGTGCCAGCAGCTCGCCGTCCGAACTAGCGGGAGGCGGTGTAAGGACAGATACGCAGTATTTT. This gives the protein CASSSPSELAGGGVRTDTQYF.

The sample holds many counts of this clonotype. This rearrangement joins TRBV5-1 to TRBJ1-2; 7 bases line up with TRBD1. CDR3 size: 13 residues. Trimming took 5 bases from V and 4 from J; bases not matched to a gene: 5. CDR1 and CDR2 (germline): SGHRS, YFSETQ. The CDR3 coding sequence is TGCGCCAGCAGGAGGGGACAGCGCTATGGCTACACCTTC. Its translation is CASRRGQRYGYTF. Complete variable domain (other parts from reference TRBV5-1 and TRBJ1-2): KAGVTQTPRYLIKTRGQQVTLSCSPISGHRSVSWYQQTPGQGLQFLFEYFSETQRNKGNFPGRFSGRQFSNSRSEMNVSTLELGDSALYLCASRRGQRYGYTFGSGTRLTVV.

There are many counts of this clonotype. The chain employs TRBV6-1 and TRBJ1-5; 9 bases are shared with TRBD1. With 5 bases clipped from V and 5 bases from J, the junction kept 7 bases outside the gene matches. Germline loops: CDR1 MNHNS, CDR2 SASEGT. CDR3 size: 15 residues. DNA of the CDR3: TGTGCCAGCAGTCGGACCGGGGACAGGGATCAGCCCCAGCATTTT. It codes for CASSRTGDRDQPQHF.

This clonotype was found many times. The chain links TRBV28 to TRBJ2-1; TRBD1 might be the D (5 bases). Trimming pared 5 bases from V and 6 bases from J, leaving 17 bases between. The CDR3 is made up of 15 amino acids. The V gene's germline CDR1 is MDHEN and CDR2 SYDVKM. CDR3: CASSPLDPDSNEQFF. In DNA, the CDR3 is TGTGCCAGCAGTCCTCTAGACCCCGACAGCAATGAGCAGTTCTTC.

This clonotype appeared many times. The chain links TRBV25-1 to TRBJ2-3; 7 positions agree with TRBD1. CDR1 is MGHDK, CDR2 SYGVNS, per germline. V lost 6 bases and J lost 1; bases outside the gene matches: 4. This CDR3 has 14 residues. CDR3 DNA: TGTGCCAGCAGCGACAGGGCTCGCACAGATACGCAGTATTTT. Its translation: CASSDRARTDTQYF.

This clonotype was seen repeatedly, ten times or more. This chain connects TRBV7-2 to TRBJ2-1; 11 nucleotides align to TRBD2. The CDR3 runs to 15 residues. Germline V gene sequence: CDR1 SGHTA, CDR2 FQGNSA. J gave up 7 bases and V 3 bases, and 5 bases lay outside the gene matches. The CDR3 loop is CASSLQTSGINEQFF. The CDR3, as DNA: TGTGCCAGCAGCTTGCAGACTAGCGGGATAAATGAGCAGTTCTTC. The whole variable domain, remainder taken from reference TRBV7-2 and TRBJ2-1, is GAGVSQSPSNKVTEKGKDVELRCDPISGHTALYWYRQSLGQGLEFLIYFQGNSAPDKSGLPSDRFSAERTGGSVSTLTIQRTQQEDSAVYLCASSLQTSGINEQFFGPGTRLTVL.

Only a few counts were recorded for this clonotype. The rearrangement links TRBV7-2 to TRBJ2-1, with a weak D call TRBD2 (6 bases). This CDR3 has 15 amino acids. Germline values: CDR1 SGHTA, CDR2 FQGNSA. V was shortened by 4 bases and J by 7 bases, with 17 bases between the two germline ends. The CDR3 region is CASSSRGDPTNEQFF. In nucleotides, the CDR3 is TGTGCCAGCAGCTCTCGCGGGGATCCTACTAATGAGCAGTTCTTC.

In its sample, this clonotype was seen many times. This CDR3 reads CASSLQGEAEAFF. For the CDR3, the DNA is TGTGCCAGCAGCTTGCAGGGCGAGGCTGAAGCTTTCTTT. The rearrangement uses TRBV5-5 and TRBJ1-1, with TRBD1 as a possible D gene (5 bases). The CDR3 covers 13 residues. Germline V gene sequence: CDR1 SGHKS, CDR2 YYEKEE (reference sequence). V was trimmed by 1 base and J by 6 bases, leaving 10 bases between them.

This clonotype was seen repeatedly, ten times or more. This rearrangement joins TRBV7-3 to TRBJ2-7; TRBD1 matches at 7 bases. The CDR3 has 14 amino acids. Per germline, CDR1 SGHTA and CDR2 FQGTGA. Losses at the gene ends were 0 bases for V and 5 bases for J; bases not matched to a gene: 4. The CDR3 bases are TGTGCCAGCAGCTTAACGGGAACAGGGGACGAGCAGTACTTC. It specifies CASSLTGTGDEQYF.

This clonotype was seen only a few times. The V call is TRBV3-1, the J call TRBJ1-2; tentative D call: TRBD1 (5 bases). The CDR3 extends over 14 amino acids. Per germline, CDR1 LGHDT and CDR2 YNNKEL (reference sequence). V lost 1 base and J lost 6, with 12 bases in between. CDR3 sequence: CASSQAPGGDGYTF. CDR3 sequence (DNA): TGTGCCAGCAGCCAAGCCCCGGGGGGGGATGGCTACACCTTC.

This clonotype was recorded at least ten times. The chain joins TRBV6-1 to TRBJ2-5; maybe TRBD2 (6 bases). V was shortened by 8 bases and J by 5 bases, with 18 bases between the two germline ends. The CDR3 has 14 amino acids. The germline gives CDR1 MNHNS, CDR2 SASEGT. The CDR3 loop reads CASRRLGAGETQYF. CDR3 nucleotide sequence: TGTGCCAGCCGCAGACTAGGGGCTGGGGAGACCCAGTACTTC.

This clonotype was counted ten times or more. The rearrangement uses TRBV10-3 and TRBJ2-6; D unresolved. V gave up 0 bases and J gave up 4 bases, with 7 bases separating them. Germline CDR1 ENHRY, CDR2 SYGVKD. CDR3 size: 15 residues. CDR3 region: CAISESRAGANVLTF. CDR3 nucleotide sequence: TGTGCCATCAGTGAGTCACGGGCCGGGGCCAACGTCCTGACTTTC.

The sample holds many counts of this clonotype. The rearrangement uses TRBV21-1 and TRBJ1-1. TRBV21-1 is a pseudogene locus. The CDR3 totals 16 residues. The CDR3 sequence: CASNQRFFGGASEAFF. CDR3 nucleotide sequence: TGTGCCAGCAACCAACGGTTTTTCGGGGGGGCTTCTGAAGCTTTCTTT.

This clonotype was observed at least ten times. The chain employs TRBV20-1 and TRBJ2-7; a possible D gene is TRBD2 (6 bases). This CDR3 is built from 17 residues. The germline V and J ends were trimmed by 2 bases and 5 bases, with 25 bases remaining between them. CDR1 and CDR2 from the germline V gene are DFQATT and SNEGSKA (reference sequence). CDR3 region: CSARPRHGGPLLDEQYF. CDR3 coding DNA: TGCAGTGCTAGACCCCGCCATGGAGGGCCCCTTCTAGACGAGCAGTACTTC.

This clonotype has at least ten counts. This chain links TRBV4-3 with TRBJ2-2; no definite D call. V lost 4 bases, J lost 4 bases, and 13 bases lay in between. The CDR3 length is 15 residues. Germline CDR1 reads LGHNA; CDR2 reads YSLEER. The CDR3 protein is CASSPHYTITGELFF. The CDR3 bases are TGCGCCAGCAGCCCTCACTATACGATCACCGGGGAGCTGTTTTTT.

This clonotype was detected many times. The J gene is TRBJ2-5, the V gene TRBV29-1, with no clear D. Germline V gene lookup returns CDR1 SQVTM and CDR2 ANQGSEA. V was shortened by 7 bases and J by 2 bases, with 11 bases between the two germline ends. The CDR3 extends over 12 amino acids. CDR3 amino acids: CSAGNGQETQYF. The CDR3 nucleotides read TGCAGCGCCGGAAACGGGCAAGAGACCCAGTACTTC.

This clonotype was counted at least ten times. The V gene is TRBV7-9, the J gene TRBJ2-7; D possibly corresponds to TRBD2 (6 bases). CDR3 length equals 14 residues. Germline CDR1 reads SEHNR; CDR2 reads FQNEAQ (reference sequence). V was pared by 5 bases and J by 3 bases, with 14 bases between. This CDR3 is CASSIAGIDYEQYF. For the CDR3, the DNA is TGTGCCAGCAGCATTGCGGGAATTGACTACGAGCAGTACTTC.

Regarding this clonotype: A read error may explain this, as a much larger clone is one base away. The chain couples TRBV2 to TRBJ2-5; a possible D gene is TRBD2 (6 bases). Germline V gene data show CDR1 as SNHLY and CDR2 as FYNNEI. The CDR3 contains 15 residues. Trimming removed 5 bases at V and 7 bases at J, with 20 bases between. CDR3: CASSSTGLDWGTQYF. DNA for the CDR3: TGTGCCAGCAGTTCCACGGGACTTGACTGGGGGACCCAGTACTTC.

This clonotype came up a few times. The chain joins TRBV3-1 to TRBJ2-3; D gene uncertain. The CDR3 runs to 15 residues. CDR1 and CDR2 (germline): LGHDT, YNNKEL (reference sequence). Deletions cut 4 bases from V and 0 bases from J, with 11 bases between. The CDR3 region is CASSPTVLSTDTQYF. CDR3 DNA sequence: TGTGCCAGCAGCCCAACAGTACTAAGCACAGATACGCAGTATTTT.

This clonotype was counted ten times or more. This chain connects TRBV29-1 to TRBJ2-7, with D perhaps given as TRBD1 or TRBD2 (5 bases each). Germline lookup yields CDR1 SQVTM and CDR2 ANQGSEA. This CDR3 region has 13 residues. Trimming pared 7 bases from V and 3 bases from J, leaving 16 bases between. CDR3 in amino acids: CSAQERDRYEQYF. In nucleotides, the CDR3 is TGCAGCGCCCAAGAAAGGGACCGCTACGAGCAGTACTTC.

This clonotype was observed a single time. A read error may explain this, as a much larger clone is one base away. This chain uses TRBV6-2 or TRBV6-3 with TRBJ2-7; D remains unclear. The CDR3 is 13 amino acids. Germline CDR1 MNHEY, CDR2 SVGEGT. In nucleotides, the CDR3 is TGTGTCAGCCTTTCAGCCTTTGAATGGGAGCAGTACTTC. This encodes CVSLSAFEWEQYF.

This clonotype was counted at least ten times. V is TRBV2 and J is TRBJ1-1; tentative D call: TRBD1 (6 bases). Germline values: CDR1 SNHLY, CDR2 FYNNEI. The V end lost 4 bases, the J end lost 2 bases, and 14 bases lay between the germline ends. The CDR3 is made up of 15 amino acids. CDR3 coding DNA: TGTGCCAGCAGTGTCACCGACAGGACCAACACTGAAGCTTTCTTT. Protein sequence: CASSVTDRTNTEAFF. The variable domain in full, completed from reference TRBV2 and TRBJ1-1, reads EPEVTQTPSHQVTQMGQEVILRCVPISNHLYFYWYRQILGQKVEFLVSFYNNEISEKSEIFDDQFSVERPDGSNFTLKIRSTKLEDSAMYFCASSVTDRTNTEAFFGQGTRLTVV.

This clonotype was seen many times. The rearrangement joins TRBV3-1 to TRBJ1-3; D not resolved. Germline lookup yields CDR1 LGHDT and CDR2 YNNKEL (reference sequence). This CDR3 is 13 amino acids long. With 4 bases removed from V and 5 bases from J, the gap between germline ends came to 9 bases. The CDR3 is CASSRSQRNTIYF. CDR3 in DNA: TGTGCCAGCAGCCGGAGCCAGAGAAACACCATATATTTT.

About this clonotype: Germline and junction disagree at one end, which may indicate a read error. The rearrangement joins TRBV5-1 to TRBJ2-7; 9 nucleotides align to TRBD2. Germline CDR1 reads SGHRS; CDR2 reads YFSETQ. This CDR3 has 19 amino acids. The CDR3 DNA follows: TGCGCCAGGAGCTTCAGGCTAGCGGGAATCGAGCGGAGCTCCTACGAGCAGTACTTC. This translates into CARSFRLAGIERSSYEQYF.

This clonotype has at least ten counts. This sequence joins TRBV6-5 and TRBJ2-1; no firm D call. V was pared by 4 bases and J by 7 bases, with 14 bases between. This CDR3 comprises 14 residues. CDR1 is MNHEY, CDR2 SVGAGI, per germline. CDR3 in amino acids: CASSSPGWVNEQFF. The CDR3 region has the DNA TGTGCCAGCAGTTCACCAGGTTGGGTGAATGAGCAGTTCTTC.